This T cell receptor (beta chain) is from a study of shared clonotypes between healthy human individuals. Turning to the study itself: Three plates were used per donor for CD4 naive, three for CD4 memory, two for CD8 naive and one for CD8 memory.

CDR1 is SSHAT and CDR2 is FNYEAQ in the germline V gene (reference sequence). CDR3 length: 16 residues. Trimming left V 2 bases short and J 4 bases short, with 17 bases between. How the authors handled the data: ImmunoSEQ sequences covered only the junction and lacked quality scores; filtering therefore differed. Produced via immunoSEQ multiplex PCR; TCRdb's table is partial and in-frame only. Clonal size and the V and J genes are those of that table, whereas D and trimming came from the DNA. There are hundreds of thousands of clones in the sample; approximately 79% occur only once, and approximately 1.7% lies in the top ten.

The chain carries TRBV7-7 and TRBJ2-5; D possibly matches TRBD1 or TRBD2 (6 bases each). The clonotype originates from a woman in her twenties or thirties in good health. Sequenced input: memory CD4+ T cells sorted from blood. The subset denotes: CD45RA-negative fraction. The CDR3 DNA follows: TGTGCCAGCAGCTTATCATCGGGTTCGGGGGCAGAGACCCAGTACTTC. Its translation: CASSLSSGSGAETQYF.